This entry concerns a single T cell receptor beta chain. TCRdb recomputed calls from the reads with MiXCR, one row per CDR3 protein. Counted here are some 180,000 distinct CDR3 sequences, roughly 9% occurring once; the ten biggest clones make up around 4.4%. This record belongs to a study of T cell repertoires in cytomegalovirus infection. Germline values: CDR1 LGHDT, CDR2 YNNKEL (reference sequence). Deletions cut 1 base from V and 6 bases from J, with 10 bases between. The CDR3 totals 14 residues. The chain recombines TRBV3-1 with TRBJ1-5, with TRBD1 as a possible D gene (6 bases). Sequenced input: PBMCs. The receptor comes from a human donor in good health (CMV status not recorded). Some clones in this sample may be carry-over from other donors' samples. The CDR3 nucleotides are TGTGCCAGCAGCCAAGGGGGAGGGGGTCAGCCCCAGCATTTT. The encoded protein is CASSQGGGGQPQHF.